Each of the 26 T cell receptor beta chains below was sequenced from the same sample in a study of T cells in Graves' hyperthyroidism and ophthalmopathy. TCR beta CDR3 regions were amplified from RNA transcripts. Carried out on the TCR CDR3, a first-round RT-PCR used the HTBI primer set. TCRdb called the multiplex PCR reads again in MiXCR, with one record for every CDR3 protein. In the table there are about 600,000 distinct CDR3 sequences, more than 12% of which are singletons. The sample comprised blood. The receptors derive from a woman aged 50 to 60 with Graves' ophthalmopathy.

The chain combines TRBV2 with TRBJ2-3; maybe TRBD2 (5 bases). Looked up from germline, CDR1 is SNHLY and CDR2 is FYNNEI. V lost 4 bases and J 7 bases, leaving 6 bases between the germline ends. CDR3 size: 11 residues. CDR3 DNA sequence: TGTGCCAGCAGTGCTAGCCATACGCAGTATTTT. Translated, it gives CASSASHTQYF.

This clonotype appeared a few times. The chain links TRBV6-1 to TRBJ2-1; a possible D gene is TRBD2 (6 bases). The length of the CDR3 is 12 residues. CDR1 and CDR2 from the germline V gene are MNHNS and SASEGT. Trimming pared 4 bases from V and 9 bases from J, leaving 10 bases between. The DNA for the CDR3 is TGTGCCAGCAGTGGGAGCGGGCCTGAGCAGTTCTTC. Translation gives CASSGSGPEQFF.

This clonotype has a single count. The CDR3 loop reads CSARDLASGDYNEQFF. CDR3 nucleotide sequence: TGCAGTGCTAGAGATTTGGCTAGCGGGGATTACAATGAGCAGTTCTTC. V gene TRBV20-1 combines with J gene TRBJ2-1; 9 bases fit TRBD2. CDR1 DFQATT and CDR2 SNEGSKA come from the germline V gene (reference sequence). The junction had 7 bases not matched to a gene; V was cut back by 0 bases and J by 4 bases. The CDR3 sequence is 16 residues long.

This clonotype occurred many times. The rearrangement joins TRBV19 to TRBJ1-1, with no clear D. The ends were cut back, 3 bases at V and 3 bases at J, with 8 bases in the middle. The CDR3 runs 13 residues. The germline V gene has CDR1 LNHDA and CDR2 SQIVND (reference sequence). CDR3 sequence: CASSMLADTEAFF. CDR3 DNA: TGTGCCAGTAGTATGCTGGCGGACACTGAAGCTTTCTTT.

The chain has TRBV3-1 and TRBJ2-3; D not certain. CDR3 length: 14 amino acids. V was cut by 1 base and J by 2 bases, with 7 bases left in between. CDR1 LGHDT and CDR2 YNNKEL come from the germline V gene (reference sequence). The CDR3 loop reads CASSQAWNTDTQYF. As DNA, the CDR3 is TGTGCCAGCAGCCAAGCCTGGAACACAGATACGCAGTATTTT.

This clonotype was found a few times. A much larger clone is a single base away; this may be a read error. The rearrangement uses TRBV15 and TRBJ2-7; 8 bases match TRBD1. CDR1 and CDR2 from the germline V gene are LNHNV and YYDKDF (reference sequence). V lost 0 bases to trimming and J lost 2 bases; unmatched junction nucleotides: 12. The CDR3 length is 18 residues. The CDR3 DNA follows: TGTGCCACCAGCAGAGACCCAGGGGGCCCAAGAAGCCCCTACGAGCAGTACTTC. Residues: CATSRDPGGPRSPYEQYF. Variable domain in full (rest from reference TRBV15 and TRBJ2-7): DAMVIQNPRYQVTQFGKPVTLSCSQTLNHNVMYWYQQKSSQAPKLLFHYYDKDFNNEADTPDNFQSRRPNTSFCFLDIRSPGLGDTAMYLCATSRDPGGPRSPYEQYFGPGTRLTVT.

In this sample, this clonotype turned up many times. The rearrangement links TRBV11-3 to TRBJ2-2, with 7 bases that match TRBD2. The CDR3 contains 16 residues. In germline, CDR1 is SGHNT, CDR2 YENEEA. The V gene end was trimmed by 0 bases and the J gene end by 4 bases; junction bases not matched to a gene: 5. The CDR3 protein is CASSLDHGRVTGELFF. CDR3 in DNA: TGTGCCAGCAGCTTAGATCATGGGAGGGTCACCGGGGAGCTGTTTTTT.

The chain links TRBV19 to TRBJ2-1, with 7 bases that match TRBD2. V was pared by 4 bases and J by 6 bases, with 9 bases of the junction left unmatched. In germline, CDR1 is LNHDA, CDR2 SQIVND (reference sequence). The CDR3 sequence is 15 residues long. CDR3 coding DNA: TGTGCCAGTAGTAGGGGTGGGAGGGCCTCCAATGAGCAGTTCTTC. Translated: CASSRGGRASNEQFF.

The rearrangement uses TRBV6-1 and TRBJ2-7; D is unclear. This CDR3 spans 11 amino acids. Deletions cut 4 bases from V and 5 bases from J, with 6 bases between. CDR1 is MNHNS, CDR2 SASEGT, per germline. The CDR3 loop is CASSVYHEQYF. In nucleotides, the CDR3 is TGTGCCAGCAGTGTATACCACGAGCAGTACTTC.

This clonotype has ten or more counts. This chain joins TRBV20-1 and TRBJ2-3, with D tentatively TRBD2 (6 bases). This CDR3 has 15 amino acids. The V end was cut by 1 base, the J end by 3 bases, with 14 bases between. Germline lookup yields CDR1 DFQATT and CDR2 SNEGSKA (reference sequence). CDR3 sequence (DNA): TGCAGTGCTAGAGGGGTGGCCAGCGGGACAGATACGCAGTATTTT. This sequence encodes CSARGVASGTDTQYF.

There are a few counts of this clonotype. The rearrangement uses TRBV30 and TRBJ2-1, with unresolved D. This CDR3 has 16 amino acids. CDR1 is GTSNPN, CDR2 SVGIG, per germline (reference sequence). Trimming removed 3 bases at V and 0 bases at J, with 15 bases between. The CDR3 DNA follows: TGTGCCTGGAGGGGGTTCTGGTCTAGCTCCTACAATGAGCAGTTCTTC. This translates into CAWRGFWSSSYNEQFF. Filled out from reference TRBV30 and TRBJ2-1, the complete variable domain reads SQTIHQWPATLVQPVGSPLSLECTVEGTSNPNLYWYRQAAGRGLQLLFYSVGIGQISSEVPQNLSASRPQDRQFILSSKKLLLSDSGFYLCAWRGFWSSSYNEQFFGPGTRLTVL.

This clonotype was seen many times. This chain joins TRBV3-1 and TRBJ2-7; no clear D. Germline values: CDR1 LGHDT, CDR2 YNNKEL (reference sequence). V shed 1 base and J shed 5 bases, with 9 bases lying between them. The CDR3 consists of 13 residues. CDR3 nucleotide sequence: TGTGCCAGCAGCCAAGGTCTAGGGAACGAGCAGTACTTC. Protein sequence: CASSQGLGNEQYF.

Ten or more counts support this clonotype. The rearrangement uses TRBV5-1 and TRBJ2-1, with 12 bases lining up with TRBD2. The CDR3 loop spans 16 amino acids. Trimming took 4 bases from V and 6 from J; bases not matched to a gene: 8. Germline lookup yields CDR1 SGHRS and CDR2 YFSETQ. The CDR3 DNA reads as TGCGCCAGCAGCACCATAGGACTAGCGGGACTCAATGAGCAGTTCTTC. Translated, it gives CASSTIGLAGLNEQFF.

This clonotype was seen repeatedly, ten times or more. This sequence joins TRBV30 and TRBJ1-1; tentatively, D is TRBD1 (6 bases). Trimming cost V 4 bases and J 1 base, with 10 bases left between them. CDR1 and CDR2 from the germline V gene are GTSNPN and SVGIG (reference sequence). CDR3 size: 13 residues. The CDR3 reads CAWKARGNTEAFF. The CDR3 DNA reads TGTGCCTGGAAGGCCAGGGGGAACACTGAAGCTTTCTTT.

This clonotype was detected once. V gene TRBV7-2 combines with J gene TRBJ2-4; tentative D call: TRBD1 (6 bases). Trimming stripped 1 base from V and 0 bases from J, with 13 bases between. The CDR3 length is 17 residues. From germline, CDR1 is SGHTA and CDR2 FQGNSA. The CDR3 reads CASSLVRTAEAKNIQYF. The CDR3 DNA follows: TGTGCCAGCAGCTTAGTGAGGACAGCCGAAGCCAAAAACATTCAGTACTTC.

This clonotype was observed many times. For the CDR3, the DNA is TGTGCCAGCAGTTTATCACCCCTAGCGGGAGGGTACAATGAGCAGTTCTTC. It specifies CASSLSPLAGGYNEQFF. This sequence joins TRBV27 and TRBJ2-1; 12 positions agree with TRBD2. Germline CDR1 is MNHEY and CDR2 is SMNVEV (reference sequence). This CDR3 comprises 17 residues. With V trimmed by 0 bases and J by 4 bases, 4 bases remained unmatched.

Only a few counts were recorded for this clonotype. The chain joins TRBV2 to TRBJ1-1; D is unresolved. CDR3 length equals 11 residues. The V end was cut by 10 bases, the J end by 2 bases, with 8 bases between. Germline V CDR1 and CDR2: SNHLY, FYNNEI. The CDR3 bases are TGTGCCATCACCATTAACACTGAAGCTTTCTTT. Its translation: CAITINTEAFF. The full variable domain, with the rest looked up from reference TRBV2 and TRBJ1-1, is EPEVTQTPSHQVTQMGQEVILRCVPISNHLYFYWYRQILGQKVEFLVSFYNNEISEKSEIFDDQFSVERPDGSNFTLKIRSTKLEDSAMYFCAITINTEAFFGQGTRLTVV.

Only a few counts were recorded for this clonotype. This chain links TRBV20-1 with TRBJ2-7, with a weak D call TRBD2 (7 bases). The germline CDR1 and CDR2 sequences are DFQATT and SNEGSKA (reference sequence). The CDR3 spans 14 residues. V was cut by 0 bases and J by 4 bases, with 13 bases left in between. CDR3 residues: CSARDRRGRYEQYF. The DNA of the CDR3 is TGCAGTGCTAGAGATCGGCGGGGGCGGTACGAGCAGTACTTC.

In this sample, this clonotype turned up many times. CDR3: CASSLTGTFVREQYF. Written as DNA, the CDR3 is TGTGCCAGCAGTTTGACCGGGACTTTCGTCCGCGAGCAGTACTTC. The chain carries TRBV28 and TRBJ2-7; a possible D gene is TRBD2 (6 bases). CDR1 and CDR2 from the germline V gene are MDHEN and SYDVKM. Between the trimmed V and J ends, which lost 3 bases and 6 bases, there was a span of 18 bases. This CDR3 is built from 15 residues.

This clonotype has a handful of counts. This rearrangement joins TRBV15 to TRBJ2-1, with 13 nucleotides matching TRBD2. V was clipped by 5 bases and J by 7 bases; unmatched bases: 14. The CDR3 contains 18 residues. The germline gives CDR1 LNHNV, CDR2 YYDKDF (reference sequence). The DNA of the CDR3 is TGTGCCACCAGCCGTGGTGGTGGACTAGCGGGAGAGGGGAATGAGCAGTTCTTC. This translates into CATSRGGGLAGEGNEQFF.

The table lists this clonotype with many counts. The chain employs TRBV5-1 and TRBJ2-7, with 9 positions matching TRBD1. In germline, CDR1 is SGHRS, CDR2 YFSETQ. The CDR3 extends over 15 amino acids. The trim removed 4 bases at V and 7 bases at J, leaving 12 bases unmatched. The DNA of the CDR3 is TGCGCCAGCAGCGTGGGGACAGGGCAGTTACAGGAGCAGTACTTC. This codes for CASSVGTGQLQEQYF.

This clonotype was detected only a few times. The rearrangement uses TRBV13 and TRBJ2-1, with 14 bases matching TRBD2. Germline V gene sequence: CDR1 PRHDT, CDR2 FYEKMQ (reference sequence). The J segment lost 4 bases and the V segment lost 3 bases, leaving 11 bases of the junction unmatched. This CDR3 region has 19 residues. Written as DNA, the CDR3 is TGTGCCAGCAGCTTCACAACCGCGGGACTAGCGGGAGAGTACAATGAGCAGTTCTTC. It translates to CASSFTTAGLAGEYNEQFF.

This clonotype was seen many times. V usage is TRBV9 and J usage is TRBJ2-1; D perhaps matches TRBD2 (5 bases). The germline CDR1 and CDR2 sequences are SGDLS and YYNGEE. The CDR3 is 16 amino acids. Trimming took off 0 bases at V and 4 bases at J, with 14 bases between the two ends. The chain's CDR3 is CASSVGFSVSYNEQFF. For the CDR3, the DNA is TGTGCCAGCAGCGTAGGGTTTAGCGTTTCTTACAATGAGCAGTTCTTC.

The V gene is TRBV4-1, the J gene TRBJ2-5; 12 nucleotides agree with TRBD2. Germline CDR1 is MGHRA and CDR2 is YSYEKL. The junction had 12 bases not matched to a gene; V was cut back by 3 bases and J by 4 bases. This CDR3 has 18 amino acids. In DNA form, the CDR3 reads TGCGCCAGCAGCCACCCTACTAGCGGGAGGTTTATGGGAGAGACCCAGTACTTC. Amino acids: CASSHPTSGRFMGETQYF.

On this clonotype: A much larger clone is a single base away; this may be a read error. The CDR3 reads CASSQVEAQTGTTNGKLFF. CDR3 nucleotides: TGTGCCAGCAGCCAAGTAGAAGCCCAAACCGGGACAACTAATGGAAAACTGTTTTTT. This sequence joins TRBV3-1 and TRBJ1-4; TRBD1 might be the D (6 bases). The CDR3 has 19 residues. Germline V gene sequence: CDR1 LGHDT, CDR2 YNNKEL (reference sequence).

In this sample, this clonotype turned up many times. The J gene is TRBJ2-3, the V gene TRBV24-1, with D maybe TRBD1 (6 bases). The CDR3 runs to 15 residues. V was cut by 4 bases and J by 8 bases, with 18 bases left in between. The V gene's germline CDR1 is KGHDR and CDR2 SFDVKD. CDR3 bases: TGTGCCACCAGTGAACCAGGGGCCTATTTGGGTACGCAGTATTTT. It is translated as CATSEPGAYLGTQYF.